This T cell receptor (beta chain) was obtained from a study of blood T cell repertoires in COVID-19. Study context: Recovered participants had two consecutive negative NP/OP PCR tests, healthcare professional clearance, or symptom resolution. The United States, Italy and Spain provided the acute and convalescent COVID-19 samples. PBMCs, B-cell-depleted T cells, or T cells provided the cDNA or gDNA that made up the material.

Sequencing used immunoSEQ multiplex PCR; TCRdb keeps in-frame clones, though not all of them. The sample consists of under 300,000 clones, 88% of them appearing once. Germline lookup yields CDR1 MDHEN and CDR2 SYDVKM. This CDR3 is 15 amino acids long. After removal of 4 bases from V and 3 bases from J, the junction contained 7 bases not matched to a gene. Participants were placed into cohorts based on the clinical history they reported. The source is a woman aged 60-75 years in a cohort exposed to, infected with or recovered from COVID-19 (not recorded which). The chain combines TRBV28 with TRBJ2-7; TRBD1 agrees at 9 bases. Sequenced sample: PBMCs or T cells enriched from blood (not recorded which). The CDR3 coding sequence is TGTGCCAGCAGTTACCGACAGGGGGGGTACTACGAGCAGTACTTC. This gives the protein CASSYRQGGYYEQYF.